A single T cell receptor (beta chain) is shown here with its context. Its antigen specificity is not known. One base away there is no much larger clone; base qualities are not given. The donors were included in the validation cohort of some 120 subjects, a group kept apart from the roughly 700-subject first cohort. These data belong to a study of cytomegalovirus exposure and HLA in healthy donors (dated by TCRdb to the late 2010s). Broadly, across the study: A later analysis indicated that the 95 to 150 validation repertoires were generated on the platform also employed for the approximately 700 repertoires of the first cohort. Besides the first cohort of some 670 subjects, a separate validation cohort made up of 120 or so different subjects was used. To predict cytomegalovirus infection status, the study brought together high-throughput TCR immunosequencing, statistical association of individual TCRs with disease status, and machine learning. The study was designed to test whether signatures of past pathogen exposure could be identified by cataloging public T cell receptors. Points the paper makes about the study in general: In vitro tests confirmed that three of the cytomegalovirus-associated TCR beta chains recognize cytomegalovirus antigens. According to the authors, the approach could potentially be generalized to other disease states and immunological phenotypes. A total of 150 to 200 TCR beta chains were listed by the study as associated with cytomegalovirus. While some public TCRs were present in many individuals, most TCR sequences turned up only very rarely across donors. In both the original and validation cohorts, the classifier was reported to diagnose cytomegalovirus status with high specificity and sensitivity. A later analysis lacked HLA typing for the validation cohort, so it scored co-occurrence in that cohort across all 120 repertoires. In a later analysis, TCRs clustered in the first cohort were found to also tend to co-occur in the 120 or so validation repertoires, with approximately 93% of cluster scores above 0.

From its cysteine to its phenylalanine, the CDR3 spans 13 amino acids. The DNA shown is the 39-base CDR3, in frame from base 1. CDR1 and CDR2 were assigned from the germline V gene (reference sequence) as MNHEY and SMNVEV. The trim is 5 bases for V and 4 bases for J, with a gap of 12 bases between the germline ends. Library generation was performed with the immunoSEQ multiplex PCR assay. In the authors' own workflow: A statistical classification framework was developed to diagnose cytomegalovirus status using the catalog of TCR beta chain sequences. TCRdb provides this immuneACCESS table in a form limited to in-frame rearrangements. Some clones are lacking; in checked studies, under half of them reflect an unresolved V gene, and why the rest are absent is not known. V and J calls and clone size are copied from that table; D and trimming were computed from the DNA. The sample table contains more than 140,000 clones; only one count was recorded for roughly nine tenths of them. Clones ranked in the top ten supply more than 2.5% of the sample.

This TCR came from a woman younger than 30 in good health and CMV-seropositive. Sequencing input: PBMCs. The chain was built from TRBV27 and TRBJ2-7, with the D gene not confidently named. The sequenced DNA is TGTGCCAGCAGTCCCCGTTTGAGTTACGAGCAGTACTTC. This encodes CASSPRLSYEQYF.